Shown below are 24 T cell receptor beta chains from a single sample sequenced in a study of cytomegalovirus exposure and HLA in healthy donors. The protocol was immunoSEQ multiplex PCR, while the TCRdb copy is restricted to in-frame clones and leaves out a portion. The sample lists about 240,000 clones, around 88% seen once, with 0.95% to 1.5% in the top ten. Sequencing was carried out using PBMCs. Source of these receptors: a woman in her twenties or thirties in good health and CMV-seropositive.

The chain employs TRBV30 and TRBJ2-7, with 10 nucleotides matching TRBD2. Germline V gene data show CDR1 as GTSNPN and CDR2 as SVGIG (reference sequence). The CDR3 spans 13 residues. Trimming cost V 3 bases and J 4 bases; bases outside gene matches: 3. CDR3 coding DNA: TGTGCCTGGAGCCTACTAGCGGGATACGAGCAGTACTTC. Protein: CAWSLLAGYEQYF. Complete variable domain (other parts from reference TRBV30 and TRBJ2-7): SQTIHQWPATLVQPVGSPLSLECTVEGTSNPNLYWYRQAAGRGLQLLFYSVGIGQISSEVPQNLSASRPQDRQFILSSKKLLLSDSGFYLCAWSLLAGYEQYFGPGTRLTVT.

The rearrangement uses TRBV6-1 and TRBJ2-1; no clear D. Germline lookup yields CDR1 MNHNS and CDR2 SASEGT. Trimming cost V 5 bases and J 3 bases, with 8 bases left between them. The CDR3 sequence is 13 residues long. The CDR3 DNA follows: TGTGCCAGCAGTATCCCCAGCTACAATGAGCAGTTCTTC. As protein: CASSIPSYNEQFF.

The chain employs TRBV15 and TRBJ1-5, with D perhaps TRBD1 (5 bases). The CDR3 is 14 residues long. CDR1 and CDR2 (germline): LNHNV, YYDKDF (reference sequence). The germline V and J ends were trimmed by 5 bases and 4 bases, with 12 bases remaining between them. The chain's CDR3 is CATSGGEENQPQHF. CDR3 coding DNA: TGTGCCACCAGCGGGGGGGAGGAGAATCAGCCCCAGCATTTT.

The rearrangement joins TRBV6-5 to TRBJ2-3, with 10 bases that match TRBD1. The V gene's germline CDR1 is MNHEY and CDR2 SVGAGI. The CDR3 covers 15 residues. The V and J ends lost 6 bases and 0 bases, in that order; junction bases with no gene match: 3. The CDR3 here is CASRRDRGSTDTQYF. The DNA of the CDR3 is TGTGCCAGCAGACGGGACAGGGGTAGCACAGATACGCAGTATTTT.

This clone was seen only a few times. The chain carries TRBV2 and TRBJ1-2; D uncertain. Per germline, CDR1 SNHLY and CDR2 FYNNEI. Trimming stripped 7 bases from V and 2 bases from J, with 11 bases between. The CDR3 totals 13 residues. The CDR3 loop reads CASTSGLNYGYTF. The CDR3 region has the DNA TGTGCCAGCACCTCTGGACTGAACTATGGCTACACCTTC.

The chain links TRBV11-3 to TRBJ2-1; 7 nucleotides line up with TRBD2. CDR3 size: 16 residues. The germline V gene has CDR1 SGHNT and CDR2 YENEEA. V dropped 0 bases and J dropped 1; count of bases not matched to a gene: 3. The CDR3 nucleotides are TGTGCCAGCAGCTTAGAGGAGCGGGATTCCTACAATGAGCAGTTCTTC. This sequence encodes CASSLEERDSYNEQFF.

The chain joins TRBV29-1 to TRBJ2-1, with 12 positions matching TRBD2. The V gene's germline CDR1 is SQVTM and CDR2 ANQGSEA. Losses at the gene ends were 6 bases for V and 4 bases for J; bases not matched to a gene: 4. This CDR3 spans 14 amino acids. CDR3 bases: TGCAGCGTGGTTGGACTAGCGGGATACAATGAGCAGTTCTTC. Its protein is CSVVGLAGYNEQFF.

This chain uses TRBV18 with TRBJ2-2; 10 bases are a match to TRBD2. The CDR3 loop spans 18 amino acids. Germline trimming cut 5 bases from V and 3 bases from J; bases unmatched to any gene: 12. Germline values: CDR1 KGHSH, CDR2 LQKENI. CDR3 in amino acids: CASSYGRPGLAYTGELFF. In DNA form, the CDR3 reads TGTGCCAGCTCATACGGACGGCCGGGACTAGCGTACACCGGGGAGCTGTTTTTT.

This chain connects TRBV27 to TRBJ2-7; D is unclear. Trimming took off 6 bases at V and 2 bases at J, with 11 bases between the two ends. The germline V gene encodes CDR1 MNHEY and CDR2 SMNVEV (reference sequence). The CDR3 loop spans 13 amino acids. In DNA, the CDR3 is TGTGCCAGCAGGCCCGGTCGAGCCTACGAGCAGTACTTC. It translates to CASRPGRAYEQYF.

The V call is TRBV5-1, the J call TRBJ2-3, with D possibly matching TRBD2 (5 bases). Germline CDR1 SGHRS, CDR2 YFSETQ. Trimming took 1 base from V and 8 from J, leaving 14 bases between them. The CDR3 totals 14 residues. CDR3 amino acids: CASSLIEGSGTQYF. The CDR3 DNA sequence: TGCGCCAGCAGCTTGATTGAGGGAAGTGGTACGCAGTATTTT.

The chain uses TRBV2 and TRBJ1-1; 7 bases are shared with TRBD1. This CDR3 comprises 17 residues. CDR1 and CDR2 (germline): SNHLY, FYNNEI. The J segment lost 0 bases and the V segment lost 4 bases, leaving 11 bases of the junction unmatched. CDR3 bases: TGTGCCAGCAGTGTCGAGACAGGGCCGTCTATGAACACTGAAGCTTTCTTT. Translated, it gives CASSVETGPSMNTEAFF.

This rearrangement joins TRBV10-3 to TRBJ1-5; tentative D call: TRBD1 (6 bases). Trimming shortened V by 7 bases and J by 1 base, and 8 bases separated the two germline ends. The CDR3 is made up of 13 amino acids. From germline, CDR1 is ENHRY and CDR2 SYGVKD. CDR3 amino acids: CAITDRSNQPQHF. Here the CDR3 DNA reads TGTGCCATCACGGACAGAAGCAATCAGCCCCAGCATTTT.

This clone has a handful of counts. The V call is TRBV5-6, the J call TRBJ2-7; possibly TRBD1 for D (6 bases). The CDR3 length is 14 residues. V was pared by 2 bases and J by 2 bases, with 11 bases between. The V gene's germline CDR1 is SGHDT and CDR2 YYEEEE. The DNA of the CDR3 is TGTGCCAGCAGCTTACCGGACAGACCCTACGAGCAGTACTTC. Encoded protein: CASSLPDRPYEQYF.

V usage is TRBV29-1 and J usage is TRBJ2-7; D possibly corresponds to TRBD2 (6 bases). The germline V and J ends were trimmed by 3 bases and 5 bases, with 14 bases remaining between them. The CDR3 is made up of 13 amino acids. In germline, CDR1 is SQVTM, CDR2 ANQGSEA. CDR3 sequence: CSVDLRGGDEQYF. In DNA form, the CDR3 reads TGCAGCGTTGACTTGCGGGGCGGCGACGAGCAGTACTTC.

This chain uses TRBV28 with TRBJ2-7; the match to TRBD2 covers 10 bases. Germline CDR1 is MDHEN and CDR2 is SYDVKM. The CDR3 is 14 residues long. V was clipped by 8 bases and J by 6 bases; unmatched bases: 10. CDR3 sequence: CASLSLAGGFEQYF. The CDR3 nucleotides are TGTGCCAGCCTGTCTTTAGCGGGAGGTTTCGAGCAGTACTTC.

V is TRBV18 and J is TRBJ2-6, with D possibly being TRBD1 (6 bases). The germline CDR1 and CDR2 sequences are KGHSH and LQKENI. The CDR3 consists of 15 residues. V lost 6 bases, J lost 0 bases, and 9 bases lay in between. Here the CDR3 reads CASSQQGSGANVLTF. DNA of the CDR3: TGTGCCAGCTCTCAACAGGGCTCTGGGGCCAACGTCCTGACTTTC.

The rearrangement uses TRBV5-8 and TRBJ2-7; 10 nucleotides align to TRBD2. V trimming: 8 bases; J trimming: 12 bases; junction bases outside the gene matches: 17. Germline V CDR1 and CDR2: SGHTS, YDEGEE. The CDR3 sequence is 14 residues long. The CDR3 here is CASVSGLARLRRYF. CDR3 nucleotide sequence: TGTGCCAGTGTATCGGGACTAGCGCGTTTGAGGCGGTACTTC. The full variable domain, completed using reference TRBV5-8 and TRBJ2-7, is EAGVTQSPTHLIKTRGQQATLRCSPISGHTSVYWYQQALGLGLQFLLWYDEGEERNRGNFPPRFSGRQFPNYSSELNVNALELEDSALYLCASVSGLARLRRYFGPGTRLTVT.

This clone was counted once. The chain uses TRBV30 and TRBJ2-7; weak D call: TRBD2 (5 bases). The germline V gene has CDR1 GTSNPN and CDR2 SVGIG (reference sequence). The CDR3 length is 16 residues. V lost 1 base, J lost 2 bases, and 18 bases lay in between. The CDR3 protein is CAWSGVWGSETYEQYF. The CDR3 DNA sequence: TGTGCCTGGAGTGGGGTCTGGGGTAGCGAAACCTACGAGCAGTACTTC. Full variable domain (missing parts from reference TRBV30 and TRBJ2-7): SQTIHQWPATLVQPVGSPLSLECTVEGTSNPNLYWYRQAAGRGLQLLFYSVGIGQISSEVPQNLSASRPQDRQFILSSKKLLLSDSGFYLCAWSGVWGSETYEQYFGPGTRLTVT.

The rearrangement joins TRBV11-2 to TRBJ1-4, with 8 bases that match TRBD1. The CDR3 has 11 residues. Per the germline V gene, CDR1 is SGHAT and CDR2 is FQNNGV. V lost 6 bases to trimming and J lost 12 bases; unmatched junction nucleotides: 3. The CDR3: CASSLDRELFF. CDR3 nucleotides: TGTGCCAGCAGTCTGGACAGGGAACTGTTTTTT.

This chain joins TRBV27 and TRBJ2-1; 8 bases are a match to TRBD2. CDR1 is MNHEY and CDR2 is SMNVEV in the germline V gene (reference sequence). This CDR3 comprises 15 residues. Trimming cost V 4 bases and J 4 bases; bases outside gene matches: 6. CDR3 DNA sequence: TGTGCCAGCAGTTCGAGCGGGAGTGATTACAATGAGCAGTTCTTC. Amino acids: CASSSSGSDYNEQFF.

This clone showed up just once. The CDR3 region is CASSIGPGEYPYNEQFF. As DNA, the CDR3 is TGTGCCAGTAGTATAGGACCGGGAGAATACCCCTACAATGAGCAGTTCTTC. This chain uses TRBV19 with TRBJ2-1; D might be TRBD2 (6 bases). Trimming shortened V by 1 base and J by 2 bases, and 15 bases separated the two germline ends. The CDR3 spans 17 residues. Per germline, CDR1 LNHDA and CDR2 SQIVND (reference sequence).

The V gene is TRBV5-6, the J gene TRBJ1-2; 8 nucleotides match TRBD1. The CDR3 length is 14 residues. V was clipped by 3 bases and J by 3 bases; unmatched bases: 4. The germline CDR1 and CDR2 sequences are SGHDT and YYEEEE. The CDR3 sequence is CASSSTGVDYGYTF. CDR3 nucleotide sequence: TGTGCCAGCAGCTCGACAGGGGTGGACTATGGCTACACCTTC.

V and J are TRBV9 and TRBJ2-3; 7 bases line up with TRBD2. CDR3 length: 14 residues. The trim removed 3 bases at V and 5 bases at J, leaving 6 bases unmatched. The V gene's germline CDR1 is SGDLS and CDR2 YYNGEE. The CDR3 here is CASSASGKGDTQYF. The CDR3 bases are TGTGCCAGCAGCGCCAGCGGGAAGGGAGATACGCAGTATTTT.

The rearrangement uses TRBV27 and TRBJ2-1; 7 bases are a match to TRBD1. Germline V gene data show CDR1 as MNHEY and CDR2 as SMNVEV (reference sequence). The J segment lost 2 bases and the V segment lost 8 bases, leaving 12 bases of the junction unmatched. CDR3 size: 16 residues. This CDR3 reads CASATRGTATYNEQFF. CDR3 coding DNA: TGTGCCAGCGCAACCAGGGGGACAGCCACCTACAATGAGCAGTTCTTC.